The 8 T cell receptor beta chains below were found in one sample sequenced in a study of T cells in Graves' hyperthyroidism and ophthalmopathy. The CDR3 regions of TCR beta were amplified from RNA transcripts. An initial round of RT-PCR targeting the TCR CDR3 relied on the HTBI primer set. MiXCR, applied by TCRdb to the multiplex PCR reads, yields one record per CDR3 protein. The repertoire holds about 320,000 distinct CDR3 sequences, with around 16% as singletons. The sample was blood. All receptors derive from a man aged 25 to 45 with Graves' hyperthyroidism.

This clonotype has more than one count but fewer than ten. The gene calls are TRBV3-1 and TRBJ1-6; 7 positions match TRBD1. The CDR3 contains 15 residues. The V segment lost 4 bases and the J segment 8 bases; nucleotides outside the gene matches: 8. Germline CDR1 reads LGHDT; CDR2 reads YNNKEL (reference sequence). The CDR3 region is CASSLRQGPDSPLHF. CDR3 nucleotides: TGTGCCAGCAGCCTGAGACAGGGACCGGATTCACCCCTCCACTTT.

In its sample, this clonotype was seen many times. CDR3 nucleotide sequence: TGTGCCAGCAGCTCCACAGCGGGACGGGCAGAGACCCAGTACTTC. Translated: CASSSTAGRAETQYF. The chain links TRBV7-9 to TRBJ2-5; 7 nucleotides agree with TRBD2. J was trimmed by 4 bases and V by 4 bases; bases with no gene match: 9. Per the germline V gene, CDR1 is SEHNR and CDR2 is FQNEAQ (reference sequence). The CDR3 consists of 15 residues.

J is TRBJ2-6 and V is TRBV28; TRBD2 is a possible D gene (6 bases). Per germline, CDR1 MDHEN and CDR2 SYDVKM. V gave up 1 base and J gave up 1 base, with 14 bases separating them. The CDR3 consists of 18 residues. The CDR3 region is CASSLLEGGGSGANVLTF. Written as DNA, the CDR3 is TGTGCCAGCAGTTTATTAGAGGGTGGGGGGTCTGGGGCCAACGTCCTGACTTTC.

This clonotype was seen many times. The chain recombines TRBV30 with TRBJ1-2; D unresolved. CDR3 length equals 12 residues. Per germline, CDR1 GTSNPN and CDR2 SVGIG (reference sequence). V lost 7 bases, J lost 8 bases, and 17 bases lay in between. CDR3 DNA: TGTGCCTTGACCGAGTTGGTCGAGGGCTACACCTTC. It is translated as CALTELVEGYTF.

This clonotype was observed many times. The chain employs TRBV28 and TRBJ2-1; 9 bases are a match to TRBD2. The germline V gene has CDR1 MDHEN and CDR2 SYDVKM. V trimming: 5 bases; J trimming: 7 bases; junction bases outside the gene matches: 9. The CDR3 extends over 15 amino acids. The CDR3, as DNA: TGTGCCAGCAGTAATAAGGTAGCGGGAGCGAATGAGCAGTTCTTC. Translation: CASSNKVAGANEQFF.

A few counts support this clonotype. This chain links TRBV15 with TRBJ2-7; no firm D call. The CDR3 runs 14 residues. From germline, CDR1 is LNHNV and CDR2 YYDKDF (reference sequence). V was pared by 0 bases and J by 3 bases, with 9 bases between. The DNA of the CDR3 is TGTGCCACCAGCAGAGATGTTCAGGTCTACGAGCAGTACTTC. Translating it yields CATSRDVQVYEQYF.

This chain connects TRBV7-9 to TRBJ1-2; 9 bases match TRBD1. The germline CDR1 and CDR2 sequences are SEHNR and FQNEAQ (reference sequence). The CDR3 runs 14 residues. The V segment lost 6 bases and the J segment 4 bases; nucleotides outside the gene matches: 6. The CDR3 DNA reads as TGTGCCAGCAGTGATACAGGGGGCGGCTATGGCTACACCTTC. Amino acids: CASSDTGGGYGYTF.

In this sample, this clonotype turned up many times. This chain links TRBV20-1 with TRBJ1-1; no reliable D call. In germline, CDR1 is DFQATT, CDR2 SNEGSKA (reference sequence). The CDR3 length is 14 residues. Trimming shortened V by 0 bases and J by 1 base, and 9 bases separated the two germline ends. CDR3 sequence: CSARDPRGNTEAFF. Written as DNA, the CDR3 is TGCAGTGCTAGAGACCCCCGGGGGAACACTGAAGCTTTCTTT.